The subject of this entry is one T cell receptor beta chain. It has no known antigen specificity. No base qualities exist here, and no much larger clone lies one base off it. This entry is derived from a study of CD8+CD57+ T cells in acquired aplastic anemia (dated by TCRdb to 2016 to 2019). Background for the entire study: DNA extracted from sorted CD4+ and CD8+ cells had a mean of roughly 3 ug, with a range of roughly 0.19 to 27.4 ug.

The study deep-sequenced TCR repertoires of sorted CD4+ and CD8+ blood T cells from severe aplastic anemia patients and healthy subjects. Ficoll-Paque density gradient centrifugation was used to isolate peripheral blood mononuclear cells. CD4+ and CD8+ T cells were sorted by FACS or magnetic beads before DNA extraction. Genomic DNA served as template for TCR beta VDJ combination and CDR3 sequence profiling. An Illumina HiSeq 2000 was the platform used for TCR repertoire sequencing. The authors' analysis ran thus. TRBV/TRBJ rearrangement plots, CDR3 size and DJ length profiles, and Simpson's diversity index were used to assess repertoires. The most abundant DNA sequence in the deep sequencing data was taken as the immunodominant clone. CDR3 amino acid sequences were screened for sharing across subjects and were compared with published repertoires and the VDJdb database. TCRdb cleaned the public reads at Q25 with fastp, built clones with MiXCR and kept in-frame beta chains. Each record represents a unique CDR3 protein, reported with the most common genes and DNA among its rows. The V and J calls were determined by TCRdb, not by the authors. The sample table shows some 280,000 distinct CDR3 sequences, and 56% are seen once. 7.5% to 9% of the sample belongs to the ten largest clones.

The paper as a whole reports these results and caveats: Between patients and healthy controls, no significant difference in CD8+ Simpson's diversity was found (P=0.060). Approximately 27 CD8+ CDR3 sequences were found in both patients and controls but appeared to be highly expressed in patients and within the immunodominant clones of the patients.

Input material: sorted CD4+, CD8+, or CD8+CD57+ T cells (not recorded which) from PBMCs. The source of this sequence is a human donor with severe aplastic anemia or a healthy control (not recorded which).

The DNA sequence is given as TGTGCCAGCAGCCGAGAGGGGCCCTTTGAAAAACTGTTTTTT. Its product reads: CASSREGPFEKLFF. Recombination joined TRBV7-9 with TRBJ1-4; the D gene is perhaps TRBD1, from 5 matching bases. The cysteine opens and the phenylalanine closes a CDR3 of 14 amino acids. Only CDR3 DNA is held: 42 bases, read in frame from base 1. Via the germline V gene (reference sequence), CDR1 is SEHNR and CDR2 FQNEAQ. The trim is 5 bases for V and 7 bases for J, with a gap of 14 bases between the germline ends.